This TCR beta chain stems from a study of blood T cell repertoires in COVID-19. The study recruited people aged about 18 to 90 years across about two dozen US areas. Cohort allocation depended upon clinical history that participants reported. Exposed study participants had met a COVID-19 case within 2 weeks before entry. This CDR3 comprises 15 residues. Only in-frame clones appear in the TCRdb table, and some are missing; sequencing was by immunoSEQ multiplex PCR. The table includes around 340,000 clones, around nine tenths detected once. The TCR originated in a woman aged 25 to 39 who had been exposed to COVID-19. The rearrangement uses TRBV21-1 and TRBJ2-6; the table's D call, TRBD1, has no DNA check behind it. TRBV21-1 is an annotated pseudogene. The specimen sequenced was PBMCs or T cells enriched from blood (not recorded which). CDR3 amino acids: CASSIQPSGANVLTF. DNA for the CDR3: TGTGCCAGCAGCATACAGCCCTCTGGGGCCAACGTCCTGACTTTC.